Listed below are T cell receptor beta chains from one sample, sequenced in a study of blood T cell repertoires in COVID-19. Clones were read by immunoSEQ multiplex PCR, and TCRdb kept only the in-frame ones, dropping some. The table has about 50,000 clones, about 85% seen once; the top ten hold less than 6.5%. The sample was peripheral blood. These TCRs come from a man aged 55 to 69 with acute or convalescent COVID-19. Both conserved end residues are part of each CDR3. The D gene is left open where the match is weak. Where a row states a size, it is once, few, many or the class of an expanded clone; other rows omit it.

CDR3 DNA: TGTGCCAGCAGCCTAAATAGCGGGAGCGGCACAGATACGCAGTATTTT; CDR3 protein: CASSLNSGSGTDTQYF; clone size: -; J gene: TRBJ2-3; V gene: TRBV3-1/TRBV3-2; D gene: TRBD2
CDR3 DNA: TGTGCCAGCAGTTACCCCCGTTACGGGACAGACCTAGAGACCCAGTACTTC; CDR3 protein: CASSYPRYGTDLETQYF; clone size: -; J gene: TRBJ2-5; V gene: TRBV6-2/TRBV6-3; D gene: TRBD1
CDR3 DNA: TGTGCCACCAGCAGCGGAGGATCTGGAAACACCATATATTTT; CDR3 protein: CATSSGGSGNTIYF; clone size: once; J gene: TRBJ1-3; V gene: TRBV15; D gene: -
CDR3 DNA: TGCGCCAGCAGCTTGATTGGCAGTACCTACGAGCAGTACTTC; CDR3 protein: CASSLIGSTYEQYF; clone size: -; J gene: TRBJ2-7; V gene: TRBV5-1; D gene: -
CDR3 DNA: TGTGCCAGCAGTGACAGGGACCTCTACGAGCAGTACTTC; CDR3 protein: CASSDRDLYEQYF; clone size: -; J gene: TRBJ2-7; V gene: TRBV9; D gene: TRBD1
CDR3 DNA: TGTGCCAGCAGTAGGGGAAAGAATGAGCAGTTCTTC; CDR3 protein: CASSRGKNEQFF; clone size: -; J gene: TRBJ2-1; V gene: TRBV28; D gene: -
CDR3 DNA: TGCAGTGCTAGTAAGCGGGAAACCACAGATACGCAGTATTTT; CDR3 protein: CSASKRETTDTQYF; clone size: -; J gene: TRBJ2-3; V gene: TRBV20-1; D gene: TRBD2
CDR3 DNA: TGTGCCAGCAGCATGAGGGTATCCGGGAGAGCGAACACCGGGGAGCTGTTTTTT; CDR3 protein: CASSMRVSGRANTGELFF; clone size: -; J gene: TRBJ2-2; V gene: TRBV5-6; D gene: -
CDR3 DNA: TGTGCCAGCAGTGACTCGTGGGGACTTTACACCGGGGAGCTGTTTTTT; CDR3 protein: CASSDSWGLYTGELFF; clone size: few; J gene: TRBJ2-2; V gene: TRBV6-4; D gene: -
CDR3 DNA: TGTGCCAGCAGCTTGGGACAGTCTGGAAACACCATATATTTT; CDR3 protein: CASSLGQSGNTIYF; clone size: -; J gene: TRBJ1-3; V gene: TRBV11-2; D gene: TRBD1
CDR3 DNA: TGTGCCAGTAGCACCGACAGGGGGCGAGGTTGGGACGGGGAAACCTACAATGAGCAGTTCTTC; CDR3 protein: CASSTDRGRGWDGETYNEQFF; clone size: -; J gene: TRBJ2-1; V gene: TRBV19; D gene: TRBD1
CDR3 DNA: TGTGCTAGCAGCACAGGGGCGGGAGAGACCCAGTACTTC; CDR3 protein: CASSTGAGETQYF; clone size: -; J gene: TRBJ2-5; V gene: TRBV7-7; D gene: TRBD1
CDR3 DNA: TGCGCCAGCAGCTTGTCGGAGACAGCAGGAAACACCATATATTTT; CDR3 protein: CASSLSETAGNTIYF; clone size: -; J gene: TRBJ1-3; V gene: TRBV5-1; D gene: -
CDR3 DNA: TGTGCCTGGAGTCGGGGGGTCCTAAACGAGCAGTACTTC; CDR3 protein: CAWSRGVLNEQYF; clone size: -; J gene: TRBJ2-7; V gene: TRBV30; D gene: TRBD2
CDR3 DNA: TGTGCCAGCAGCCCTACGGGTAGCGGGAGGCCCTCCTACAATGAGCAGTTCTTC; CDR3 protein: CASSPTGSGRPSYNEQFF; clone size: once; J gene: TRBJ2-1; V gene: TRBV9; D gene: TRBD2
CDR3 DNA: TGTGCCAGCAGCTTACGGGGAAGTTTCGGGGAGCTGTTTTTT; CDR3 protein: CASSLRGSFGELFF; clone size: -; J gene: TRBJ2-2; V gene: TRBV3-1/TRBV3-2; D gene: -
CDR3 DNA: TGTGCCAGCAGTCAAAACGGACTAGCGGGAGGGCTCCCGACCTACGAGCAGTACTTC; CDR3 protein: CASSQNGLAGGLPTYEQYF; clone size: -; J gene: TRBJ2-7; V gene: TRBV21-1; D gene: -